A selection of T cell receptor beta chains follows, all from one sample in a study of T-cell reconstitution after alpha-beta-depleted transplantation in children. Using its own MiXCR run on the PCR reads, TCRdb lists one record per CDR3 protein. The table lists about 610,000 distinct CDR3 sequences, roughly a tenth of them singletons. The material was PBMCs from the stem cell graft donor, obtained from the stem cell graft. These TCRs come from a human donor who donated a stem cell graft to a child with acute myeloid leukemia. Each CDR3 is given with its conserved first and last residue. The D gene is left open where the match is weak. Rows may omit the clone size; those that give it use once, few, many or a size class.

-,TRBJ2-1,-,TRBV30,TGTGCTTTGGCCGGGACTTACAATGAGCAGTTCTTC,CALAGTYNEQFF
-,TRBJ1-6,-,TRBV4-2,TGTGCCAGCAGCCAAGATAGGGGGAGAAATTCACCCCTCCACTTT,CASSQDRGRNSPLHF
-,TRBJ2-7,few,TRBV15,TGTGCCACCAGCTCCTATTACGAGCAGTACTTC,CATSSYYEQYF
-,TRBJ1-1,-,TRBV6-6,TGTGCCAGCAGTAGCAGGGTTGGAGCTTTCTTT,CASSSRVGAFF
-,TRBJ2-5,many,TRBV7-2,TGCGCCAGCAGCTTAGGTGGTGGGGGCGAGACCCAGTACTTC,CASSLGGGGETQYF
-,TRBJ1-3,-,TRBV29-1,TGCAGCGTTCGGGGGGGAAACACCATATATTTT,CSVRGGNTIYF
-,TRBJ1-1,-,TRBV5-1,TGCGCCAGCAGCGGTGACACTATGAACACTGAAGCTTTCTTT,CASSGDTMNTEAFF
-,TRBJ1-2,few,TRBV3-1,TGTGCCAGCAGCCAGGCCGATGGCTACACCTTC,CASSQADGYTF
-,TRBJ2-3,few,TRBV6-5,TGTGCCAGCAGTTACTCTGGGGGGAGACCTGATACGCAGTATTTT,CASSYSGGRPDTQYF
TRBD1,TRBJ2-1,-,TRBV12-3/TRBV12-4,TGTGCCAGCAGTGGGACAGTCGGTGGTGAGCAGTTCTTC,CASSGTVGGEQFF
TRBD2,TRBJ2-2,many,TRBV20-1,TGCAGTGCTAGCGGACTAGGGGCCACCGGGGAGCTGTTTTTT,CSASGLGATGELFF
TRBD2,TRBJ2-2,-,TRBV20-1,TGCAGTGCCCCGGGACTAGCGGGAGAGGTCGGCGGGGAGCTGTTTTTT,CSAPGLAGEVGGELFF